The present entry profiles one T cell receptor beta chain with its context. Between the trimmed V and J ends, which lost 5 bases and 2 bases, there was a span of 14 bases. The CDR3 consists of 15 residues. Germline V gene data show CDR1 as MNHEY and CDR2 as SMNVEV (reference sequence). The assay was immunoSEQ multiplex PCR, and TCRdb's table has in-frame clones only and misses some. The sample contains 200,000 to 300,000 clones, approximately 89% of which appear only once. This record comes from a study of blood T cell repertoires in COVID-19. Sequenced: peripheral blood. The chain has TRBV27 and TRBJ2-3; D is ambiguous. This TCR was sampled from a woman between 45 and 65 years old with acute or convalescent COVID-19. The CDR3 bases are TGTGCCAGCAGTCGATCGATAGAGATCACAGATACGCAGTATTTT. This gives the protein CASSRSIEITDTQYF.